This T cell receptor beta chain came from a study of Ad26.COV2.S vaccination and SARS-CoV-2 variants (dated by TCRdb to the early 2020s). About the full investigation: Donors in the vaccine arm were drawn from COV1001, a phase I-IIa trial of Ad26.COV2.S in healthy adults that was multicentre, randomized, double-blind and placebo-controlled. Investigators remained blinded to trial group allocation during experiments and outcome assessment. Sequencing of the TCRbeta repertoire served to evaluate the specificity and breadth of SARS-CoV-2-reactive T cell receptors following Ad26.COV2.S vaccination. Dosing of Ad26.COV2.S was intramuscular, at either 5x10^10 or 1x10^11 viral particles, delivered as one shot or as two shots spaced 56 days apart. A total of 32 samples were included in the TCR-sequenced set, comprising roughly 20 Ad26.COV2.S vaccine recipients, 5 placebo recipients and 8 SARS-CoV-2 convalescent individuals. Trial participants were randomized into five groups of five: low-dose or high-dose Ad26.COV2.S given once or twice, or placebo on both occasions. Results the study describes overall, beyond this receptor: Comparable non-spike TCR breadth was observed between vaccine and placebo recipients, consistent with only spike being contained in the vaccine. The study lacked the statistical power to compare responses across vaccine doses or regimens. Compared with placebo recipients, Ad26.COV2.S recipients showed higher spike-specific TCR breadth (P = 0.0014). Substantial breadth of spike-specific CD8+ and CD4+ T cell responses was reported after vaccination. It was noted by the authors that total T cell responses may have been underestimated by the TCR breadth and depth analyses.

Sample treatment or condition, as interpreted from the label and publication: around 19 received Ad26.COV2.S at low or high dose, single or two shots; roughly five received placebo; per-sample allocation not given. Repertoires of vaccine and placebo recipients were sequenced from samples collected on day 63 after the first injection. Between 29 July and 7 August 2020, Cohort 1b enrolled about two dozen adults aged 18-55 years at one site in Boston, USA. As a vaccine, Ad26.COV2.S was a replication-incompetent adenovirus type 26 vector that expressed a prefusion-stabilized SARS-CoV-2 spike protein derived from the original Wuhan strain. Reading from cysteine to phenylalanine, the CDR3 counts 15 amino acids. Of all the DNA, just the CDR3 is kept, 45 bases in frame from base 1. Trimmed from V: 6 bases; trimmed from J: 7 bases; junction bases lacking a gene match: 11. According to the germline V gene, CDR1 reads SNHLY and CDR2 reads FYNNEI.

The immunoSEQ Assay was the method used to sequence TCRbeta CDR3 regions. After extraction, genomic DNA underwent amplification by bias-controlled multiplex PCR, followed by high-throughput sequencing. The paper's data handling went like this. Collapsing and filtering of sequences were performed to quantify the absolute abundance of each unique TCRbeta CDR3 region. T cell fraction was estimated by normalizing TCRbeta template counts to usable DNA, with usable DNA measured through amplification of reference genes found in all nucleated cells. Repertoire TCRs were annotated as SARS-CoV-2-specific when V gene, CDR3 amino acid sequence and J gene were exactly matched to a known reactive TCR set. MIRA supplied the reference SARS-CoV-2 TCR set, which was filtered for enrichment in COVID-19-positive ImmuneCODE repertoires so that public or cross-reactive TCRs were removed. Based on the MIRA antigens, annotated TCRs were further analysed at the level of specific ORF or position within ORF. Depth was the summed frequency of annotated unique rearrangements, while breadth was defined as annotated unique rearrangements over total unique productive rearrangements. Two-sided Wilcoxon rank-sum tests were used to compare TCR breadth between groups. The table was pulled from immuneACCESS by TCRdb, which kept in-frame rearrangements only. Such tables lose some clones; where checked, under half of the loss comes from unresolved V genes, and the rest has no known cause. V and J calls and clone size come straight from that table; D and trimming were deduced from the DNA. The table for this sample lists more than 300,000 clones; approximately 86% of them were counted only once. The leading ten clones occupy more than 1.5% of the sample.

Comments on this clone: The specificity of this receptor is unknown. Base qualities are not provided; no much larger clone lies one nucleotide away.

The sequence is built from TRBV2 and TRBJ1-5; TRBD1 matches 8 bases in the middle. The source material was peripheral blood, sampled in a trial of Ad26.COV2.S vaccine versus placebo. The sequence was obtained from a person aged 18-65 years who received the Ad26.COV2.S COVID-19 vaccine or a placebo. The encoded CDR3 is CASSPWTGYGQPQHF. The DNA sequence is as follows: TGTGCCAGCAGCCCCTGGACAGGGTATGGCCAGCCCCAGCATTTT.